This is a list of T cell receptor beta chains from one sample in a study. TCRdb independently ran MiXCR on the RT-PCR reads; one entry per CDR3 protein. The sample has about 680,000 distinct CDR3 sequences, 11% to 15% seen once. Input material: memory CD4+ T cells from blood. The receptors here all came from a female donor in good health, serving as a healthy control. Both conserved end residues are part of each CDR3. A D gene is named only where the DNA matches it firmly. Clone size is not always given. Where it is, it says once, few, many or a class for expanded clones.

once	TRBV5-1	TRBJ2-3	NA	CASSLAGKVTDTQYF	TGCGCCAGCAGCTTGGCAGGGAAAGTCACAGATACGCAGTATTTT
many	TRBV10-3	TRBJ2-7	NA	CAISDGQGNSYEQYF	TGTGCCATCAGTGACGGACAAGGCAACTCCTACGAGCAGTACTTC
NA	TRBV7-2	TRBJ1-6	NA	CASSLGAPGGGNSPLHF	TGTGCCAGCAGCTTAGGAGCCCCCGGGGGTGGTAATTCACCCCTCCACTTT
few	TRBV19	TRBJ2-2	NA	CASSSRIGSGSATGELFF	TGTGCCAGTAGTTCGAGAATCGGGTCCGGATCCGCCACCGGGGAGCTGTTTTTT
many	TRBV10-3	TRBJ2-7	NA	CAISESRGYEQYF	TGTGCCATCAGTGAGTCAAGGGGATACGAGCAGTACTTC
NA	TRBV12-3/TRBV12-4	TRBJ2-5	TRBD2	CASSLVAAGGIYSETQYF	TGTGCCAGCAGTTTAGTTGCAGCGGGGGGAATCTATAGCGAGACCCAGTACTTC
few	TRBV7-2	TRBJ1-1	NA	CASSLQTPRAGNTEAFF	TGTGCCAGCAGCTTACAGACTCCCCGGGCAGGGAACACTGAAGCTTTCTTT
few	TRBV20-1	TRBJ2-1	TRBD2	CSARDSGSSYNEQFF	TGCAGTGCTAGAGATAGCGGGAGCTCCTACAATGAGCAGTTCTTC
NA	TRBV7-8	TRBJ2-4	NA	CASSSRVNIQYF	TGTGCCAGCAGCTCCAGGGTAAACATTCAGTACTTC
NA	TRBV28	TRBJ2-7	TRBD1	CASPPHRGTGGTGSYEQYF	TGTGCCAGCCCTCCCCACCGCGGAACCGGTGGGACAGGTTCCTACGAGCAGTACTTC
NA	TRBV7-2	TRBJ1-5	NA	CASSPRPIDQPQHF	TGTGCCAGCAGTCCGCGTCCCATTGATCAGCCCCAGCATTTT
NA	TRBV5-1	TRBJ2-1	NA	CASSLVVAVVSNEQFF	TGCGCCAGCAGCTTGGTCGTAGCGGTGGTCTCCAATGAGCAGTTCTTC
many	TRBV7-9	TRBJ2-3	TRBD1	CASSLAKGQGKNF	TGTGCCAGCAGCCTAGCGAAGGGACAGGGTAAAAATTTT
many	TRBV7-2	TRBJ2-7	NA	CASSLRVPSYEQYF	TGTGCCAGCAGCTTACGGGTACCTTCGTACGAGCAGTACTTC
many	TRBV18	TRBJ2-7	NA	CASSPPGAVAAYEQYF	TGTGCCAGCTCACCACCCGGGGCGGTAGCGGCCTACGAGCAGTACTTC
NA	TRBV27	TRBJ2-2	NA	CASSRRGIGDTGELFF	TGTGCCAGCAGTCGTAGGGGAATCGGGGACACCGGGGAGCTGTTTTTT
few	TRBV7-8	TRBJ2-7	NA	CASLTGTTGEQYF	TGTGCCAGCCTAACCGGGACCACCGGCGAGCAGTACTTC
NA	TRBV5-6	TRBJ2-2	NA	CASSPVGPGTGELFF	TGTGCCAGCAGCCCGGTGGGTCCTGGGACCGGGGAGCTGTTTTTT
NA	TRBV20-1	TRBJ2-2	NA	CSAPGSVPGELFF	TGCAGTGCTCCAGGGTCGGTACCCGGGGAGCTGTTTTTT
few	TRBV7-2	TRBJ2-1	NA	CASSLASGISYNEQFF	TGTGCCAGCAGCTTAGCTAGCGGAATATCCTACAATGAGCAGTTCTTC
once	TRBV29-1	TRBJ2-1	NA	CSLRDSSSYNEQFF	TGCAGCTTGCGGGACTCTAGCTCCTACAATGAGCAGTTCTTC
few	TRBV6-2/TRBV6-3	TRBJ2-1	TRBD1	CASRDDRGQEQFF	TGTGCCAGCAGAGATGACAGGGGGCAGGAGCAGTTCTTC
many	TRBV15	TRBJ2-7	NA	CATSRDYGEQYF	TGTGCCACCAGCAGAGATTACGGCGAGCAGTACTTC
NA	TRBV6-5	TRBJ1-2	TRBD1	CASSYRGQPPGYGYTF	TGTGCCAGCAGTTACCGGGGACAGCCCCCCGGATATGGCTACACCTTC
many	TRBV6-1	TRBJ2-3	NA	CAADSPRASTDTQYF	TGTGCCGCCGACTCCCCGAGAGCTAGCACAGATACGCAGTATTTT
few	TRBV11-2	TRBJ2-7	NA	CASSRVADLLREQYF	TGTGCCAGCAGCCGCGTTGCGGACCTACTCAGAGAGCAGTACTTC
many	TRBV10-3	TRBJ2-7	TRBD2	CAISELGRDSYEQYF	TGTGCCATCAGTGAGTTAGGGAGGGATTCCTACGAGCAGTACTTC
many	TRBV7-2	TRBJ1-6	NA	CASSAQGRSLHF	TGTGCCAGCAGCGCTCAGGGAAGGTCCCTCCACTTT
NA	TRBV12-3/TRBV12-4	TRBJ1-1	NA	CASRGDDKEAFF	TGTGCCAGCAGGGGGGACGACAAAGAAGCTTTCTTT
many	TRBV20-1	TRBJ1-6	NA	CSARAGGVNSPLHF	TGCAGTGCTAGAGCCGGGGGGGTTAATTCACCCCTCCACTTT
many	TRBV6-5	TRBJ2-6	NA	CASSYSSISGANVLTF	TGTGCCAGCAGTTACTCTTCGATATCTGGGGCCAACGTCCTGACTTTC
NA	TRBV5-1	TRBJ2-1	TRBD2	CASSLRTSGGDEQFF	TGCGCCAGCAGCCTCAGGACTAGCGGGGGAGATGAGCAGTTCTTC
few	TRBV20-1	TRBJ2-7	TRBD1	CSAREASSGGVGEQYF	TGCAGTGCTAGAGAAGCGTCTTCAGGGGGAGTAGGCGAGCAGTACTTC
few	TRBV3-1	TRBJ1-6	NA	CASSQGNPGSPLHF	TGTGCCAGCAGCCAAGGAAATCCGGGTTCACCCCTCCACTTT
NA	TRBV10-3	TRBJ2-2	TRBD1	CAISESGTANTGELFF	TGTGCCATCAGTGAGTCGGGGACAGCAAACACCGGGGAGCTGTTTTTT
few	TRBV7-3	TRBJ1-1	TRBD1	CASSQTGGEYTEAFF	TGTGCCAGCAGCCAGACAGGGGGCGAGTACACTGAAGCTTTCTTT
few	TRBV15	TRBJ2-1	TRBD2	CATSRERASGILSSYNEQFF	TGTGCCACCAGCAGAGAGAGGGCTAGCGGGATCCTGAGCTCCTACAATGAGCAGTTCTTC
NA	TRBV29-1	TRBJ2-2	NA	CSGGAVAGDTGELFF	TGCAGCGGTGGAGCCGTTGCCGGGGACACCGGGGAGCTGTTTTTT
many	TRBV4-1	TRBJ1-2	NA	CASSQGGGEIYGYTF	TGCGCCAGCAGCCAAGGGGGTGGGGAGATCTATGGCTACACCTTC
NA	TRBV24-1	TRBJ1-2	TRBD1	CATSGSGGNYGYTF	TGTGCCACCAGTGGTTCAGGGGGCAACTATGGCTACACCTTC
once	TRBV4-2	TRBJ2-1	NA	CASSLQGLDTGGQFF	TGTGCCAGCAGCTTACAGGGTTTGGACACCGGGGGGCAGTTCTTC
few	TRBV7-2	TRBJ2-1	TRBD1	CASSRWTGANNEQFF	TGTGCCAGCAGCCGGTGGACAGGGGCTAACAATGAGCAGTTCTTC
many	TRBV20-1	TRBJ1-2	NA	CSASGGNYGYTF	TGCAGTGCTAGCGGGGGAAACTATGGCTACACCTTC
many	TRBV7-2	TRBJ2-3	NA	CASSLDLANTQYF	TGTGCCAGCAGCTTGGACCTGGCGAATACGCAGTATTTT
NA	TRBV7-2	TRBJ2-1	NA	CASSLIGGLTYNEQFF	TGTGCCAGCAGCCTAATAGGGGGACTCACCTACAATGAGCAGTTCTTC
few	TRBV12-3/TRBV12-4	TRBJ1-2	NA	CASSKTKTANYGYTF	TGTGCCAGCAGTAAAACCAAGACAGCTAACTATGGCTACACCTTC
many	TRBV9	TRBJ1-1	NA	CASSPSPGNTEAFF	TGTGCCAGCAGCCCTTCCCCAGGGAACACTGAAGCTTTCTTT
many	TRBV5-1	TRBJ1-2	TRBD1	CASSLGGQNYGYTF	TGCGCCAGCAGCTTGGGGGGACAGAACTATGGCTACACCTTC
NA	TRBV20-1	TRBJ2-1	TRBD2	CSARVAGGTLGYNEQFF	TGCAGTGCTAGAGTAGCGGGAGGCACCCTTGGCTACAATGAGCAGTTCTTC
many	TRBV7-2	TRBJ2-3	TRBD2	CASSFLTSGSTDTQYF	TGTGCCAGCAGCTTCCTGACTAGCGGGAGCACAGATACGCAGTATTTT
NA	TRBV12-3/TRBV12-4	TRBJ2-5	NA	CASSQRQQETQYF	TGTGCCAGCAGCCAAAGACAACAAGAGACCCAGTACTTC
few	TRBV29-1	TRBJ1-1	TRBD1	CSVYLGGMNTEAFF	TGCAGCGTGTACCTAGGGGGCATGAACACTGAAGCTTTCTTT
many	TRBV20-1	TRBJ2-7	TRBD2	CSARAHSGRPSYEQYF	TGCAGTGCTAGAGCCCATAGCGGGAGACCCAGCTACGAGCAGTACTTC
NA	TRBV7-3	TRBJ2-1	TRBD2	CASSISLIAGGPDEQFF	TGTGCCAGCAGCATAAGTTTAATAGCGGGGGGGCCGGATGAGCAGTTCTTC
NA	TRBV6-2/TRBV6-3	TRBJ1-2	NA	CASTRGGNYGYTF	TGTGCCAGCACCCGGGGGGGAAACTATGGCTACACCTTC
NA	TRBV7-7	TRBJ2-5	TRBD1	CASSIGTDQETQYF	TGTGCTAGCAGCATTGGGACAGATCAAGAGACCCAGTACTTC
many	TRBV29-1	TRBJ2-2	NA	CSVKDRSNTGELFF	TGCAGCGTTAAGGACAGATCGAACACCGGGGAGCTGTTTTTT